This TCR beta chain comes out of a study of blood T cell repertoires in COVID-19. Study as a whole: COVID-19 samples from acute and convalescent phases originated in the United States, Italy and Spain. In each case, the material was cDNA or gDNA derived from T cells, B-cell-depleted T cells, or PBMCs.

Per the germline V gene, CDR1 is SGHKS and CDR2 is YYEKEE (reference sequence). The CDR3 runs 14 residues. Trimming left V 4 bases short and J 13 bases short, with 18 bases between. Clinical history reported by participants formed the basis on which cohorts were assigned. Method: immunoSEQ multiplex PCR; TCRdb's copy keeps in-frame clones and lacks some. The sample has a few hundred thousand clones, 87% seen once. This TCR derives from a woman between 50 and 59 years old who had recovered from COVID-19. This chain joins TRBV5-5 and TRBJ1-6, with unresolved D. Source material: PBMCs or T cells enriched from blood (not recorded which). CDR3 sequence reads: CASSDPGRGVPLHF. The CDR3, as DNA: TGTGCCAGCAGCGACCCCGGGAGAGGAGTTCCCCTCCACTTT.